The 8 T cell receptor beta chains reported below all come from one sample, sequenced in a study of shared clonotypes between healthy human individuals. Sequencing was performed with immunoSEQ multiplex PCR; in TCRdb, only in-frame clones are kept and a portion is missing. This sample has about 2 million clones; over 85% occur once, and the top ten carry about 1.1%. Terminally differentiated effector memory CD45RA+ cells were left out of the naive CD8 fraction, which was CD45RO-negative and positively selected for CCR7. The sample comprised naive CD8+ T cells sorted from blood. These receptors were collected from a young man in good health.

The chain couples TRBV7-9 to TRBJ2-5; D is uncertain. Looked up from germline, CDR1 is SEHNR and CDR2 is FQNEAQ (reference sequence). The length of the CDR3 is 14 residues. Trimming shortened V by 1 base and J by 4 bases, and 10 bases separated the two germline ends. The CDR3 spells CASSLVGISETQYF. The CDR3 nucleotides read TGTGCCAGCAGCTTAGTTGGTATATCAGAGACCCAGTACTTC.

The V call is TRBV19, the J call TRBJ1-6, with a tentative D call TRBD1 (5 bases). Trimming left V 3 bases short and J 8 bases short, with 11 bases between. Germline V gene sequence: CDR1 LNHDA, CDR2 SQIVND (reference sequence). The CDR3 runs 14 residues. The CDR3, as DNA: TGTGCCAGTAGTATCGAGGGGTTTGATTCACCCCTCCACTTT. It codes for CASSIEGFDSPLHF. Using reference TRBV19 and TRBJ1-6 for the parts outside the CDR3, the full variable domain is DGGITQSPKYLFRKEGQNVTLSCEQNLNHDAMYWYRQDPGQGLRLIYYSQIVNDFQKGDIAEGYSVSREKKESFPLTVTSAQKNPTAFYLCASSIEGFDSPLHFGNGTRLTVT.

V usage is TRBV11-2 and J usage is TRBJ2-3; 8 nucleotides match TRBD2. This CDR3 comprises 17 residues. Per germline, CDR1 SGHAT and CDR2 FQNNGV. Trimming removed 3 bases from V and 2 bases from J; junction bases left unmatched: 10. CDR3 sequence: CASSFHKLAATTDTQYF. The CDR3 nucleotides read TGTGCCAGCAGCTTTCATAAACTAGCGGCGACCACAGATACGCAGTATTTT.

V gene TRBV28 combines with J gene TRBJ1-3; D perhaps matches TRBD1 (5 bases). From germline, CDR1 is MDHEN and CDR2 SYDVKM. Trimming shortened V by 2 bases and J by 4 bases, and 21 bases separated the two germline ends. The CDR3 has 18 residues. The CDR3 DNA reads TGTGCCAGCAGTTTAGGGGCGTGGGAAATCGCTCCCGGAAACACCATATATTTT. Translated: CASSLGAWEIAPGNTIYF.

This chain uses TRBV13 with TRBJ1-1, with TRBD1 identical over 9 bases. V lost 5 bases to trimming and J lost 5 bases; unmatched junction nucleotides: 12. CDR3 length equals 16 residues. Per the germline V gene, CDR1 is PRHDT and CDR2 is FYEKMQ (reference sequence). The CDR3 sequence: CASSDRNRGLFTEAFF. The CDR3 DNA reads TGTGCCAGCAGCGATCGGAACAGGGGGCTGTTTACTGAAGCTTTCTTT.

The V and J genes are TRBV4-2 and TRBJ2-7; tentative D call: TRBD1 (5 bases). Germline V gene lookup returns CDR1 LGHNA and CDR2 YNFKEQ. CDR3 length equals 15 residues. Trimming left V 1 base short and J 5 bases short, with 15 bases between. CDR3 residues: CASSQVLVQGNEQYF. CDR3 nucleotide sequence: TGTGCCAGCAGCCAAGTCTTGGTCCAGGGAAACGAGCAGTACTTC.

The chain employs TRBV2 and TRBJ2-7; TRBD1 matches at 10 bases. The CDR3 contains 16 residues. Germline values: CDR1 SNHLY, CDR2 FYNNEI. The J segment lost 5 bases and the V segment lost 5 bases, leaving 12 bases of the junction unmatched. In nucleotides, the CDR3 is TGTGCCAGCAGTCTTGGGTCCGGGACAGGGGTCAACGAGCAGTACTTC. Translation: CASSLGSGTGVNEQYF.

A remark on this clone: The junction differs from germline at one of its ends, possibly a read error. V is TRBV6-5 and J is TRBJ1-6; 10 bases map to TRBD1. The CDR3 is 15 residues long. Looked up from germline, CDR1 is MNHEY and CDR2 is SVGAGI. The CDR3 sequence is CANSYSGQGVSPLHF. In DNA, the CDR3 is TGTGCCAACAGTTACTCCGGACAGGGGGTTTCACCCCTCCACTTT.